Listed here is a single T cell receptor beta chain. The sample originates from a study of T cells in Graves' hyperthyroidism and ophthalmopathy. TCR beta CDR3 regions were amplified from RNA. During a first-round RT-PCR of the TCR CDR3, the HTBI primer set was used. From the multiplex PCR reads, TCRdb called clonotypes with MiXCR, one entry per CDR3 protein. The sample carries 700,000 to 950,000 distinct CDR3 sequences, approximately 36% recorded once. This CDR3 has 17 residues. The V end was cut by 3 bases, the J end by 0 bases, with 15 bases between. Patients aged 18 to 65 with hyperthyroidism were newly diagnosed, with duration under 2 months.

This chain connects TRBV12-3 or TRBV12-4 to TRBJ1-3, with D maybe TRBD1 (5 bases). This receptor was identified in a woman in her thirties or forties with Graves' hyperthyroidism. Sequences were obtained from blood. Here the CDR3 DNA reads TGTGCCAGCAGTTTTGGAGGGACGGAGCACTCTGGAAACACCATATATTTT. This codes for CASSFGGTEHSGNTIYF.